This TCR beta chain was recovered during a study of cytomegalovirus exposure and HLA in healthy donors. Study-wide findings and caveats: The study put under 200 TCR beta chains on its list as cytomegalovirus-associated. High specificity and sensitivity for cytomegalovirus status were reported for the classifier.

The germline CDR1 and CDR2 sequences are SNHLY and FYNNEI. V was clipped by 3 bases and J by 4 bases, with 8 bases between them. This CDR3 comprises 13 residues. A word on this clone: No antigen is known for it.

Using immunoSEQ multiplex PCR, the repertoire was profiled, and TCRdb retains in-frame clones only, with some absent. The repertoire has some 78,000 clones, about 96% of them found once; the top ten carry 1.6%. This TCR was sampled from a man aged 18 to 29 in good health and CMV-seropositive. The sample consisted of PBMCs. This chain links TRBV2 with TRBJ2-3, with TRBD2 as a possible D gene (6 bases). As DNA, the CDR3 is TGTGCCAGCAGTGAGTGGGAGGCAGATACGCAGTATTTT. Its translation is CASSEWEADTQYF. Full variable domain (outside the CDR3, taken from reference TRBV2 and TRBJ2-3): EPEVTQTPSHQVTQMGQEVILRCVPISNHLYFYWYRQILGQKVEFLVSFYNNEISEKSEIFDDQFSVERPDGSNFTLKIRSTKLEDSAMYFCASSEWEADTQYFGPGTRLTVL.